These 21 T cell receptor beta chains were sequenced from one sample in a study of post-analysis software for immune sequencing data (dated by TCRdb to the mid-2010s). These receptors lack a known antigen. General findings and caveats noted by the study authors: Four to six TRBV segments, including TRBV5-6, TRBV5-1 and TRBV20-1, were significantly more frequent in patients than controls.

The library came from PCR. Sequencing took place on an Illumina HiSeq 2500. To reduce PCR and sequencing biases, unique molecular identifiers were incorporated into the TCR beta cDNA libraries. TCRdb handled the public reads itself, with Q25 trimming in fastp and clone calling in MiXCR, and kept productive beta chains. Rows with one shared CDR3 protein collapse into an entry with the most common genes and DNA. In all, the sample holds approximately 350,000 distinct CDR3 sequences, and less than 35% of those were seen once. The ten largest clones add up to roughly 13% of the sample. The sequenced sample consisted of blood. These receptors were collected from a girl aged 10 to 17 with multiple sclerosis.

This clonotype was observed a handful of times. The V call is TRBV20-1, the J call TRBJ2-7; 9 nucleotides match TRBD1. The V segment lost 7 bases and the J segment 1 base; nucleotides outside the gene matches: 8. Germline V lookup: CDR1 DFQATT, CDR2 SNEGSKA (reference sequence). The CDR3 runs 14 residues. CDR3 nucleotides: TGCAGTGGCACCCCGGGACAGGGTTCCTACGAGCAGTACTTC. Translation: CSGTPGQGSYEQYF.

This clonotype was seen at least ten times. The chain combines TRBV29-1 with TRBJ1-2, with 7 bases identical to TRBD1. V dropped 5 bases and J dropped 3; count of bases not matched to a gene: 3. Germline-derived CDR1 and CDR2 are SQVTM and ANQGSEA. This CDR3 has 12 residues. CDR3 residues: CSVSGQDYGYTF. The CDR3 DNA sequence: TGCAGCGTTTCCGGACAGGACTATGGCTACACCTTC.

This chain uses TRBV5-1 with TRBJ1-1, with a weak D call TRBD1 (6 bases). The CDR3 spans 15 residues. V dropped 3 bases and J dropped 2 bases, with 14 bases sitting between them. CDR1 is SGHRS, CDR2 YFSETQ, per germline. CDR3 sequence reads: CASSSRGRANTEAFF. The DNA for the CDR3 is TGCGCCAGCAGCTCCAGGGGCAGGGCAAACACTGAAGCTTTCTTT.

This chain joins TRBV3-1 and TRBJ1-1; TRBD1 matches at 7 bases. CDR3 length: 15 amino acids. Germline CDR1 LGHDT, CDR2 YNNKEL (reference sequence). V trimming: 2 bases; J trimming: 8 bases; junction bases outside the gene matches: 11. Here the CDR3 reads CASSQTYRGGREAFF. The CDR3 nucleotides read TGTGCCAGCAGCCAAACATACAGGGGAGGTCGGGAAGCTTTCTTT.

The rearrangement joins TRBV28 to TRBJ1-6; D is unclear. The CDR3 covers 14 residues. V lost 5 bases to trimming and J lost 6 bases, with 11 bases between them. Germline CDR1 is MDHEN and CDR2 is SYDVKM. CDR3 loop: CASSNRLPNSPLHF. For the CDR3, the DNA is TGTGCCAGCAGTAACAGACTTCCTAATTCACCCCTCCACTTT.

The V and J genes are TRBV7-8 and TRBJ2-3, with 8 bases fitting TRBD1. The trim removed 5 bases at V and 6 bases at J, leaving 10 bases unmatched. CDR3 size: 15 residues. The V gene's germline CDR1 is SGHVS and CDR2 FQNEAQ. CDR3 DNA sequence: TGTGCCAGCAGCCGATACCTACAGGGGGAGGATACGCAGTATTTT. This codes for CASSRYLQGEDTQYF. Filled out from reference TRBV7-8 and TRBJ2-3, the complete variable domain reads GAGVSQSPRYKVAKRGQDVALRCDPISGHVSLFWYQQALGQGPEFLTYFQNEAQLDKSGLPSDRFFAERPEGSVSTLKIQRTQQEDSAVYLCASSRYLQGEDTQYFGPGTRLTVL.

The V and J genes are TRBV3-1 and TRBJ2-3; D is uncertain. V gave up 0 bases and J gave up 0 bases, with 10 bases separating them. Germline CDR1 LGHDT, CDR2 YNNKEL (reference sequence). This CDR3 spans 16 amino acids. CDR3 bases: TGTGCCAGCAGCCAAGACCGAACATTTAGCACAGATACGCAGTATTTT. Translating gives CASSQDRTFSTDTQYF.

This clonotype was seen once. This chain uses TRBV5-1 with TRBJ1-1; 9 bases are shared with TRBD1. The germline V gene has CDR1 SGHRS and CDR2 YFSETQ. CDR3 size: 16 residues. V lost 2 bases and J lost 6; bases outside the gene matches: 11. The CDR3 region has the DNA TGCGCCAGCAGCTTAGGGGACAGGGAGTTTTTTCCTGAAGCTTTCTTT. Amino acid sequence: CASSLGDREFFPEAFF.

There are a few counts of this clonotype. This sequence joins TRBV4-1 and TRBJ2-7, with 12 bases lining up with TRBD2. J lost 6 bases, V lost 7 bases, and 7 bases had no gene match. Germline lookup yields CDR1 MGHRA and CDR2 YSYEKL. The CDR3 covers 14 residues. DNA for the CDR3: TGCGCCAGCACCCGGGCTAGCGGGGGGGGCGAGCAGTACTTC. Translating gives CASTRASGGGEQYF.

In DNA, the CDR3 is TGTGCCAGCAGCCCGTCCATAGGGGGATATAGCAATCAGCCCCAGCATTTT. It translates to CASSPSIGGYSNQPQHF. The chain is built from TRBV7-9 and TRBJ1-5; a weak D match, TRBD1 (6 bases). Germline CDR1 SEHNR, CDR2 FQNEAQ (reference sequence). Deletions cut 5 bases from V and 0 bases from J, with 17 bases between. This CDR3 is built from 17 residues.

The CDR3, as DNA: TGTGCCAGCAGCTCCAACCTTCCCTACGAGCAGTACTTC. It encodes CASSSNLPYEQYF. V gene TRBV7-9 combines with J gene TRBJ2-7, with D unclear. Trimming removed 4 bases from V and 2 bases from J, with 9 bases in between. This CDR3 contains 13 residues. Germline V lookup: CDR1 SEHNR, CDR2 FQNEAQ (reference sequence).

The chain carries TRBV24-1 and TRBJ2-5, with 7 positions matching TRBD2. The germline CDR1 and CDR2 sequences are KGHDR and SFDVKD. V lost 1 base, J lost 3 bases, and 4 bases stayed unmatched. This CDR3 has 15 amino acids. The CDR3 loop reads CATSDLSAGKETQYF. Here the CDR3 DNA reads TGTGCCACCAGTGATTTATCAGCGGGAAAAGAGACCCAGTACTTC.

This clonotype appeared a few times. J is TRBJ2-3 and V is TRBV10-3; 8 bases map to TRBD2. Trimming at V came to 8 bases and at J to 2 bases, leaving 6 bases not matched to a gene. CDR3 length: 14 amino acids. Germline assignment: CDR1 ENHRY and CDR2 SYGVKD. CDR3 protein: CAIEAGGNTDTQYF. For the CDR3, the DNA is TGTGCCATCGAGGCGGGGGGCAACACAGATACGCAGTATTTT.

In this sample, this clonotype turned up a few times. The chain employs TRBV12-3 or TRBV12-4 and TRBJ1-2, with D perhaps matching TRBD1 (6 bases). The CDR3 runs to 13 residues. Between the trimmed V and J ends, which lost 4 bases and 0 bases, there was a span of 6 bases. CDR3 sequence (DNA): TGTGCCAGCAGTTACAGGGCTAACTATGGCTACACCTTC. It is translated as CASSYRANYGYTF.

A few counts support this clonotype. J is TRBJ2-7 and V is TRBV20-1; 12 bases fit TRBD2. CDR3 length: 12 amino acids. Unmatched junction bases numbered 2, after V lost 2 bases and J lost 9 bases. Germline V CDR1 and CDR2: DFQATT, SNEGSKA (reference sequence). CDR3 nucleotide sequence: TGCAGTGCTAGACTAGCGGGGGGGCCGCAGTACTTC. Amino acid sequence: CSARLAGGPQYF.

Turning to this clonotype: Mismatch with germline at one junction end may stem from a read error. J is TRBJ2-1 and V is TRBV7-7, with D possibly being TRBD1 (6 bases). The CDR3 has 13 residues. CDR1 and CDR2 (germline): SSHAT, FNYEAQ (reference sequence). The CDR3 DNA is TGTGCTAGCAGCCGCGGACAGTCGAATGAGCAGTTCTTC. Translating it yields CASSRGQSNEQFF.

This clonotype has just a few counts. The gene calls are TRBV6-5 and TRBJ2-6, with TRBD1 matching over 8 bases. The germline gives CDR1 MNHEY, CDR2 SVGAGI. The CDR3 spans 18 residues. After removal of 0 bases from V and 2 bases from J, the junction contained 6 bases not matched to a gene. CDR3 DNA sequence: TGTGCCAGCAGTTACTCGGGCCCACAGGGGGCTGGGGCCAACGTCCTGACTTTC. Translating it yields CASSYSGPQGAGANVLTF.

The V and J genes are TRBV6-5 and TRBJ1-5; 7 bases align to TRBD1. The trim removed 4 bases at V and 4 bases at J, leaving 10 bases unmatched. The CDR3 has 16 amino acids. Germline loops: CDR1 MNHEY, CDR2 SVGAGI. In DNA form, the CDR3 reads TGTGCCAGCAGTTTCTCCCGGGACAGCCTAAATCAGCCCCAGCATTTT. Its translation: CASSFSRDSLNQPQHF.

The V gene is TRBV3-1, the J gene TRBJ2-3, with TRBD2 matching over 8 bases. V was clipped by 5 bases and J by 2 bases; unmatched bases: 6. This CDR3 is built from 15 residues. The germline CDR1 and CDR2 sequences are LGHDT and YNNKEL (reference sequence). The CDR3 DNA reads as TGTGCCAGCAGCTCACGCGGGGGGACCACAGATACGCAGTATTTT. This codes for CASSSRGGTTDTQYF.

The chain has TRBV6-5 and TRBJ2-3; D possibly corresponds to TRBD2 (5 bases). This CDR3 has 14 residues. CDR1 is MNHEY, CDR2 SVGAGI, per germline. V was shortened by 2 bases and J by 0 bases, with 6 bases between the two germline ends. The CDR3 spells CASSYRRSTDTQYF. The CDR3 coding sequence is TGTGCCAGCAGTTACCGGAGGAGCACAGATACGCAGTATTTT.

This clonotype has a count of ten or more. The chain links TRBV6-5 to TRBJ2-7, with D perhaps TRBD1 or TRBD2 (5 bases each). Looked up from germline, CDR1 is MNHEY and CDR2 is SVGAGI. This CDR3 region has 11 residues. V was trimmed by 4 bases and J by 7 bases, leaving 8 bases between them. CDR3 protein: CASSWGKEQYF. The CDR3 DNA reads TGTGCCAGCAGTTGGGGGAAGGAGCAGTACTTC.